The entry below gives a single T cell receptor beta chain sequence along with its context. Assay: immunoSEQ multiplex PCR; the TCRdb copy retains only in-frame clones and omits some. The data show around 74,000 clones, with about 85% seen just once and less than 3.5% held by the top ten. This specimen comes from a study of T cell changes during pregnancy in multiple sclerosis. The CDR3 is 14 residues long. Trimming pared 5 bases from V and 5 bases from J, leaving 15 bases between. Germline loops: CDR1 SGHTA, CDR2 FQGNSA. The chain links TRBV7-2 to TRBJ2-5, with D possibly being TRBD2 (6 bases). The receptor's source is a female donor with multiple sclerosis, enrolled in a pregnancy study. The source was peripheral blood, collected before pregnancy. The CDR3 nucleotides are TGTGCCAGCAGCCCCGGGGGTAGTAGGGAGACCCAGTACTTC. It codes for CASSPGGSRETQYF.